This is a list of T cell receptor beta chains from one sample in a study of blood T cell repertoires in COVID-19. Profiled with immunoSEQ multiplex PCR; TCRdb holds only in-frame clones, not every one. The sample lists 250,000 to 350,000 clones, 75% to 95% occurring once. Sequencing was done on a sample of peripheral blood. These receptors were obtained from a woman aged 25 to 39 with COVID-19, enrolled during active disease. Both conserved end residues are part of each CDR3. The order of the fields is CDR3 length, J gene, D gene, V gene, clone size, CDR3 DNA, CDR3 protein. The D gene is left open where the match is weak. Size is stated for part of the rows, as once, few or many counts, or as a class when the clone is expanded.

>15|TRBJ2-7|TRBD2|TRBV5-1|NA
TGCGCCAGCAGGGGGGCCAGCGGGAGGTCTTCCGAGCAGTACTTC
CASRGASGRSSEQYF
>14|TRBJ1-2|NA|TRBV7-9|NA
TGTGCCAGCAGCGTAGACAGTACTAACTATGGCTACACCTTC
CASSVDSTNYGYTF
>12|TRBJ1-5|NA|TRBV6-2/TRBV6-3|NA
TGTGCCAGCAGTACACAGGATCAGCCCCAGCATTTT
CASSTQDQPQHF
>14|TRBJ2-7|NA|TRBV5-4|NA
TGTGCCAGCAAGGCCGGACTGTGGGAGGACGAGCAGTACTTC
CASKAGLWEDEQYF
>11|TRBJ2-5|TRBD1|TRBV29-1|NA
TGCAGTTTCGGACAGGGAGAGACCCAGTACTTC
CSFGQGETQYF
>16|TRBJ2-7|TRBD1|TRBV5-1|NA
TGCGCCAGCAGCCAGAGCCCGGGACAGGGGACCTACGAGCAGTACTTC
CASSQSPGQGTYEQYF
>10|TRBJ2-3|NA|TRBV2|NA
TGTGCCAGCAGTACAGGGACGCAGTATTTT
CASSTGTQYF
>14|TRBJ2-1|TRBD1|TRBV5-4|NA
TGTGCCAGCAGCACCGGGACAGGTCCATATGAGCAGTTCTTC
CASSTGTGPYEQFF
>17|TRBJ2-3|TRBD1|TRBV27|NA
TGTGCCAGCAGTTCGATTTTGGGACAGGGGGACGCAGATACGCAGTATTTT
CASSSILGQGDADTQYF
>14|TRBJ2-5|TRBD2|TRBV9|once
TGTGCCAGCAGCCCTACTAGCGGGAGCCGAACCCAGTACTTC
CASSPTSGSRTQYF
>13|TRBJ2-7|NA|TRBV25-1|NA
TGTGCCAGCAGTGCCGAGGGCCGGTACGAGCAGTACTTC
CASSAEGRYEQYF
>15|TRBJ1-1|TRBD1|TRBV7-2|once
TGTGCCAGCTCGGACAGGGCATCGATGAACACTGAAGCTTTCTTT
CASSDRASMNTEAFF
>14|TRBJ2-5|NA|TRBV27|NA
TGTGCCAGCAGTCCCGTGTTGCGAGGAGAGACCCAGTACTTC
CASSPVLRGETQYF
>15|TRBJ2-5|TRBD2|TRBV7-7|NA
TGTGCTAGCAGCTTAGGGACTAGCGGGATCGAGACCCAGTACTTC
CASSLGTSGIETQYF
>15|TRBJ1-3|NA|TRBV3-1/TRBV3-2|NA
TGTGCCAGCAGCCCCAATGGGCTCTCTGGAAACACCATATATTTT
CASSPNGLSGNTIYF
>16|TRBJ2-7|TRBD1|TRBV7-9|NA
TGTGCCAGCAGCCCTAGAGGGGAAGGGGGCTTCTACGAGCAGTACTTC
CASSPRGEGGFYEQYF
>14|TRBJ1-1|NA|TRBV5-1|NA
TGCGCCAGCAGCCCCCGACGGGAGAACACTGAAGCTTTCTTT
CASSPRRENTEAFF
>14|TRBJ2-2|NA|TRBV11-2|NA
TGTGCCGGCAGCATCACAGGGATCGCCGGGGAGCTGTTTTTT
CAGSITGIAGELFF
>12|TRBJ2-3|TRBD2|TRBV18|NA
TGTGCCAGCTCACCCGGAGGACTAGTACCGTATTTT
CASSPGGLVPYF
>13|TRBJ2-1|NA|TRBV7-8|NA
TGTGCCAGCAGTGGCCCCGGGGGCAATGAGCAGTTCTTC
CASSGPGGNEQFF
>16|TRBJ2-1|TRBD1|TRBV7-2|once
TGTGCCAGCAGCATAACGACAGGGAGCTCCTACAATGAGCAGTTCTTC
CASSITTGSSYNEQFF
>11|TRBJ2-7|NA|TRBV20-1|NA
TGCAGTGCTCCGACAGGCTACGAGCAGTACTTC
CSAPTGYEQYF
>15|TRBJ1-2|TRBD1|TRBV2|NA
TGTGCCAGCAGTCTACAGGGGTTGGCTAACTATGGCTACACCTTC
CASSLQGLANYGYTF
>15|TRBJ1-3|TRBD1|TRBV3-1/TRBV3-2|NA
TGTGCCAGCAGCCAGTTGGACAGGTCTCGAAACACCATATATTTT
CASSQLDRSRNTIYF
>14|TRBJ2-2|TRBD1|TRBV6-4|NA
TGTGCCAGCAGGATTTTAGGGGGCGCCGGGGAGCTGTTTTTT
CASRILGGAGELFF
>15|TRBJ2-1|TRBD1|TRBV11-2|NA
TGTGCCAGCAGGCCTACAGGGGGCTCAGGGAATGAGCAGTTCTTC
CASRPTGGSGNEQFF
>14|TRBJ2-7|TRBD2|TRBV5-4|NA
TGTGCCAGCAGCTTGGGACTAGCGGGAGTTGAGCAGTACTTC
CASSLGLAGVEQYF
>14|TRBJ1-1|NA|TRBV11-2|once
TGTGCCAGCAGCTTTTCCGGGGGTAACACTGAAGCTTTCTTT
CASSFSGGNTEAFF
>13|TRBJ2-7|TRBD2|TRBV2|few
TGTGCCATCAAAATTGGCGGGAGGAACGAGCAGTACTTC
CAIKIGGRNEQYF
>15|TRBJ2-1|TRBD1|TRBV9|NA
TGTGCCAGCAGCCCACGGACAGGGCCCGGCAATGAGCAGTTCTTC
CASSPRTGPGNEQFF
>13|TRBJ1-1|NA|TRBV5-1|NA
TGCGCCAGCAGCCTCGACAGAAACACTGAAGCTTTCTTT
CASSLDRNTEAFF
>15|TRBJ2-7|TRBD1|TRBV7-8|NA
TGTGCCAGCACTAAAGGGGGACAGGGATTACGAGAGCAGTACTTC
CASTKGGQGLREQYF
>16|TRBJ1-3|TRBD1|TRBV19|NA
TGTGCCAGTAGATGGGACAGTTCGGCCTCTGGAAACACCATATATTTT
CASRWDSSASGNTIYF
>17|TRBJ2-1|TRBD2|TRBV24-1|NA
TGTGCCACCAGTGATCCCTTAGCGGGACCCGACGTCAATGAGCAGTTCTTC
CATSDPLAGPDVNEQFF
>17|TRBJ2-3|TRBD2|TRBV7-2|NA
TGTGCCAGCAGCTCTACGACTAGCGGGAGGCGGGAAGATACGCAGTATTTT
CASSSTTSGRREDTQYF
>14|TRBJ2-3|TRBD1|TRBV7-9|NA
TGTGCCAGCACAAGGACAGGGAGCACAGATACGCAGTATTTT
CASTRTGSTDTQYF
>19|TRBJ2-7|NA|TRBV12-1|NA
TGTGCCAGCAGCACTCCTCCAAACCAGACTAGCGGGAACTTCTACGAGCAGTACTTC
CASSTPPNQTSGNFYEQYF
>14|TRBJ1-2|TRBD1|TRBV6-6|NA
TGTGCCAGCAGTTACTCCCACGGACAGGGTGTCTACACCTTC
CASSYSHGQGVYTF
>15|TRBJ2-3|TRBD1|TRBV28|once
TGTGCCAGCAGCTCCGACAGGGGGCTCAAAGATACGCAGTATTTT
CASSSDRGLKDTQYF
>14|TRBJ1-3|NA|TRBV5-5|NA
TGTGCCAGCAGCTTCACAGGGACTGGAAACACCATATATTTT
CASSFTGTGNTIYF
>15|TRBJ2-7|TRBD1|TRBV11-1|NA
TGTGCCAGCAGCTCCCGGGACAGGGGGCCCTACGAGCAGTACTTC
CASSSRDRGPYEQYF
>15|TRBJ1-3|NA|TRBV6-6|NA
TGTGCCTCCTTCCTGGGCGCCTATTCTGGAAACACCATATATTTT
CASFLGAYSGNTIYF
>13|TRBJ2-7|NA|TRBV3-1/TRBV3-2|NA
TGTGCCAGCAGCCTAAATCGAGGTTACGAGCAGTACTTC
CASSLNRGYEQYF
>15|TRBJ2-3|TRBD1|TRBV5-5|few
TGTGCCAGCAGCAGGGACAGGGGGCAGTCAGATACGCAGTATTTT
CASSRDRGQSDTQYF
>14|TRBJ2-7|TRBD2|TRBV6-6|NA
TGTGCCAGCAGTTACTCGGGGAGGGACTACGAGCAGTACTTC
CASSYSGRDYEQYF
>19|TRBJ2-1|TRBD2|TRBV14|NA
TGTGCCAGCAGCCAGGTACTAGCGGGAGGACACAAAGTCTACAATGAGCAGTTCTTC
CASSQVLAGGHKVYNEQFF
>15|TRBJ2-5|NA|TRBV21-1|NA
TGTGCCAGCAGCAAAAGGGGGGACAGGGAAGAGACCCAGTACTTC
CASSKRGDREETQYF
>15|TRBJ2-1|TRBD1|TRBV30|once
TGTGCCTGGACTAAGGGACAGGGGACTTACAATGAGCAGTTCTTC
CAWTKGQGTYNEQFF
>13|TRBJ1-2|TRBD1|TRBV9|once
TGTGCCAGCAGCGGAACCAGACAGGGGGACTACACCTTC
CASSGTRQGDYTF
>13|TRBJ1-1|NA|TRBV30|NA
TGTGCCTGGAGTGTTGTGGGAGGCACTGAAGCTTTCTTT
CAWSVVGGTEAFF
>12|TRBJ1-3|NA|TRBV6-2/TRBV6-3|NA
TGTGCCAGCAGTTATCCCGGACGCGGGTTATATTTT
CASSYPGRGLYF
>15|TRBJ1-5|NA|TRBV28|NA
TGTGCCAGCAGCCCCCCCGGGTCTAGCAATCAGCCCCAGCATTTT
CASSPPGSSNQPQHF
>11|TRBJ1-6|NA|TRBV9|NA
TGTGCCAGCAGCGCGGACTACCAATTCCACTTT
CASSADYQFHF
>18|TRBJ2-1|NA|TRBV4-1|once
TGCGCCAGCAGCCAAGTTGGAGGGGGAGGGGCCTCTGACAATGAGCAGTTCTTC
CASSQVGGGGASDNEQFF
>17|TRBJ2-1|TRBD2|TRBV30|NA
TGTGCCTGGAGTCCCGGGACTAGCGGGAGGGCGCGTAATGAGCAGTTCTTC
CAWSPGTSGRARNEQFF
>16|TRBJ2-5|TRBD2|TRBV10-1|NA
TGCGCCAGCAGTGACGGCCGGACTAGCGCACAAGAGACCCAGTACTTC
CASSDGRTSAQETQYF
>17|TRBJ1-4|TRBD1|TRBV7-6|NA
TGTGCCAGCAGCGCCAGAGACAGGGGTCAACTTAATGAAAAACTGTTTTTT
CASSARDRGQLNEKLFF
>16|TRBJ1-6|TRBD1|TRBV5-5|NA
TGTGCCAGCAGCTCTCTGGACAGGGGGCGCGGAACACCCCTCCACTTT
CASSSLDRGRGTPLHF
>15|TRBJ2-2|TRBD2|TRBV29-1|NA
TGCAGCGTTGAGACGGGGACTAGCGAATCCGGGGAGCTGTTTTTT
CSVETGTSESGELFF